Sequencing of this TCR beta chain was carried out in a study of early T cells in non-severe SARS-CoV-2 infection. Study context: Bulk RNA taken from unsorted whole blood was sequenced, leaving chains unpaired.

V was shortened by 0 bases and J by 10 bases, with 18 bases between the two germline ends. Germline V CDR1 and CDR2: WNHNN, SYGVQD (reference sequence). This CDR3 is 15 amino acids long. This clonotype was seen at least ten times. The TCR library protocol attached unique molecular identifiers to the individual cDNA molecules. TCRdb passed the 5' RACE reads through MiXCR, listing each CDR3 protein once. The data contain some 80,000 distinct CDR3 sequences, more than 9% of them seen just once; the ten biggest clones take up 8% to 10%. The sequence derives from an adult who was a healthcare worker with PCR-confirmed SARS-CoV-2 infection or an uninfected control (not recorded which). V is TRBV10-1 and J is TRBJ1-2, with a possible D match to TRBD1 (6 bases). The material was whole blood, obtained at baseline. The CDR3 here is CASSESNTGTPSYTF. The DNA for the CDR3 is TGCGCCAGCAGTGAGTCGAATACCGGGACACCCTCCTACACCTTC.